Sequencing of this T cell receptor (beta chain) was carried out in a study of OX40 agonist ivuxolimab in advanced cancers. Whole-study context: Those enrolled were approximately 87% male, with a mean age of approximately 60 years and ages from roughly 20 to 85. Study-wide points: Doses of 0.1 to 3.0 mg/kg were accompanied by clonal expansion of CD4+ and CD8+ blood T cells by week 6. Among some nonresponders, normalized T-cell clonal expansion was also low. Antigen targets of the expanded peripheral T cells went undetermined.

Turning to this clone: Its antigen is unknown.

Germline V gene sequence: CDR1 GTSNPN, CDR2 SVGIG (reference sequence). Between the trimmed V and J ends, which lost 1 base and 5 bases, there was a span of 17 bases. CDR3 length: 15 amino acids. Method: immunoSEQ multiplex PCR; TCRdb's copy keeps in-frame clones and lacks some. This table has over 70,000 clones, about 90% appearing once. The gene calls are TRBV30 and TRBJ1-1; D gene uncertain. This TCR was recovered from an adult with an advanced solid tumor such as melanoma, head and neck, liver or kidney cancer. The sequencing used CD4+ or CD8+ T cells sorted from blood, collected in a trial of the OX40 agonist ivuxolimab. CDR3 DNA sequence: TGTGCCTGGAGTGCACCCAGTACCCCCGGGACTGAAGCTTTCTTT. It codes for CAWSAPSTPGTEAFF. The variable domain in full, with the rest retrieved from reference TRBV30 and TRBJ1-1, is SQTIHQWPATLVQPVGSPLSLECTVEGTSNPNLYWYRQAAGRGLQLLFYSVGIGQISSEVPQNLSASRPQDRQFILSSKKLLLSDSGFYLCAWSAPSTPGTEAFFGQGTRLTVV.